This T cell receptor (beta chain) was recovered during a study of PD-1 blockade in classical Hodgkin lymphoma. Study-wide results and caveats: Still unresolved is the cause of the repertoire differences, which may be disease activity or prior therapy.

In the case of this clone: The antigen is unknown.

Time point meaning: cycle 4 day 1 (C4D1), after more than 5 weeks of nivolumab. Following autologous stem cell transplantation, relapse occurred in every patient, and exposure to brentuximab vedotin varied. CD4+ T cells were purified from thawed PBMCs by magnetic negative selection. Measured with immunoSEQ multiplex PCR; TCRdb has only the in-frame clones, and not every one. The sample lists 25,000 to 35,000 clones, roughly 80% occurring once. This receptor was identified in a human donor with classical Hodgkin lymphoma. Source: CD4+ T cells from blood, taken before the fourth cycle of nivolumab.

The CDR3 protein is CASRDRGREETQYF. CDR3 bases: TGTGCCAGTAGGGACAGGGGGAGGGAAGAGACCCAGTACTTC. The chain uses TRBV19 and TRBJ2-5; 10 bases line up with TRBD1. Trimming took 6 bases from V and 3 from J; bases not matched to a gene: 4. Germline V lookup: CDR1 LNHDA, CDR2 SQIVND (reference sequence). This CDR3 region has 14 residues.